A selection of T cell receptor beta chains follows, all from one sample in a study of OX40 agonist ivuxolimab in advanced cancers. Repertoires were generated with immunoSEQ multiplex PCR, while TCRdb's copy carries only in-frame clones and drops some. There are approximately 77,000 clones in the sample; around 85% occur only once, and less than 2.5% lies in the top ten. The sample was CD4+ or CD8+ T cells sorted from blood, taken in a trial of the OX40 agonist ivuxolimab. These receptor sequences come from an adult with an advanced solid tumor such as melanoma, head and neck, liver or kidney cancer. CDR3s include the opening cysteine and the closing phenylalanine or tryptophan. A D gene is named only where the DNA matches it firmly. Part of the rows lack a size; the others show once, few, many or a class for expanded clones.

clone size,D gene,V gene,J gene,CDR3 DNA,CDR3 protein
-,-,TRBV6-5,TRBJ2-5,TGTGCCAGCAGTTACCTCGACGGAGGGCGAGAGACCCAGTACTTC,CASSYLDGGRETQYF
-,-,TRBV2,TRBJ2-2,TGTGCCAGTCATCCGGCGGGCCGGCAGACCGGGGAGCTGTTTTTT,CASHPAGRQTGELFF
-,-,TRBV27,TRBJ1-5,TGTGCCAGCAGTTTATTCGTGGACAGTAGCAATCAGCCCCAGCATTTT,CASSLFVDSSNQPQHF
-,-,TRBV7-9,TRBJ2-4,TGTGCCAGCAGCTTAGATGGGGACACAAACATTCAGTACTTC,CASSLDGDTNIQYF
-,TRBD1,TRBV27,TRBJ2-3,TGTGCCAGCAGTTTGGGGACAGGCCAACTCACAGATACGCAGTATTTT,CASSLGTGQLTDTQYF
-,-,TRBV13,TRBJ1-2,TGTGCCAGCAGCGAAGTCCCAGGGTCGGGGGTTAACTATGGCTACACCTTC,CASSEVPGSGVNYGYTF
-,-,TRBV27,TRBJ2-7,TGTGCCAGCAGTTTAGACAGACACGTACCCTACGAGCAGTACTTC,CASSLDRHVPYEQYF
-,TRBD1,TRBV5-1,TRBJ2-7,TGCGCCAGCGAGTCGGGACAGGGCTACGAGCAGTACTTC,CASESGQGYEQYF
-,TRBD1,TRBV5-1,TRBJ1-1,TGCGCCAGCAGCTTGGCCGGGACAGGGCAGACTGAAGCTTTCTTT,CASSLAGTGQTEAFF
-,TRBD1,TRBV29-1,TRBJ2-6,TGCAGCGTTAGGGGACAGGGGAATGGGGCCAACGTCCTGACTTTC,CSVRGQGNGANVLTF
-,-,TRBV29-1,TRBJ2-5,TGCAGCGGGGCCTGGGGCCAAGAGACCCAGTACTTC,CSGAWGQETQYF
-,-,TRBV4-1,TRBJ2-2,TGCGCCAGCAGCCAAGTTAGGGGAAATCTGTTTTTT,CASSQVRGNLFF
once,TRBD2,TRBV9,TRBJ2-1,TGTGCCAGCAGCGTAGTTAGCCTAGCGGGTTCCTACAATGAGCAGTTCTTC,CASSVVSLAGSYNEQFF
-,-,TRBV4-2,TRBJ2-1,TGTGCCAGCAGCCAAGATCAGTTAGGGGCCCCCTACAATGAGCAGTTCTTC,CASSQDQLGAPYNEQFF
-,-,TRBV30,TRBJ1-4,TGTGCCTGGAGCGGCTCGACAACTAATGAAAAACTGTTTTTT,CAWSGSTTNEKLFF
-,TRBD1,TRBV6-5,TRBJ2-7,TGTGCCAGCAGTTACTCCGGACAGGGGGCCCTCTACGAGCAGTACTTC,CASSYSGQGALYEQYF
-,TRBD2,TRBV27,TRBJ2-4,TGTGCCAGCAGTTTGGGGGGGTTTGGCATTCAGTACTTC,CASSLGGFGIQYF
once,TRBD1,TRBV4-1,TRBJ1-3,TGCGCCAGCAGCCAAGATAAGGACAGGGACTACTCTGGAAACACCATATATTTT,CASSQDKDRDYSGNTIYF
once,-,TRBV7-2,TRBJ1-5,TGTGCCAGCAGCTTAGGGGGATTTAATAGCAATCAGCCCCAGCATTTT,CASSLGGFNSNQPQHF
-,TRBD2,TRBV6-1,TRBJ2-1,TGTGCCGTCAGGGCTAGCGGCTCCTACAATGAGCAGTTCTTC,CAVRASGSYNEQFF
-,-,TRBV21-1,TRBJ1-6,TGTGCCACCGAGGGAGTTCGTTCCTATAATTCACCCCTCCACTTT,CATEGVRSYNSPLHF
-,TRBD2,TRBV7-8,TRBJ2-2,TGTGCCAGCAGCTTCCTAGCGGGAGGGCCGAACGGGGAGCTGTTTTTT,CASSFLAGGPNGELFF
once,-,TRBV14,TRBJ2-7,TGTGCCAGCAGCGAAAACCGGGGCCACTCGTACTTC,CASSENRGHSYF
-,-,TRBV28,TRBJ2-3,TGTGCCAGCAGTCGAGCGCAGACCGCAGATACGCAGTATTTT,CASSRAQTADTQYF
-,-,TRBV9,TRBJ1-6,TGTGCCAGCAGCGTAGCTACGGGGAACAATTCACCCCTCCACTTT,CASSVATGNNSPLHF
-,-,TRBV15,TRBJ1-5,TGTGCCACCAGCAGAGTGGCAGCCGCCGGTCAGCCCCAGCATTTT,CATSRVAAAGQPQHF
-,-,TRBV2,TRBJ2-5,TGTGCCAGCAGTGAACTAAGGACCTCCATCGGGACCCAGTACTTC,CASSELRTSIGTQYF
-,-,TRBV28,TRBJ1-5,TGTGCCAGCAGTAAGGGACATAGCAATCAGCCCCAGCATTTT,CASSKGHSNQPQHF
-,-,TRBV9,TRBJ1-2,TGTGCCAGCAGCGTAGTAATGGGCTATGGCTACACCTTC,CASSVVMGYGYTF
-,-,TRBV7-8,TRBJ1-1,TGTGCCAGCAGCTTAGCGGGCAGAGGGACTGAAGCTTTCTTT,CASSLAGRGTEAFF
-,TRBD1,TRBV5-4,TRBJ2-7,TGTGCCAGCAGCCACAGACAGGGCTACGAGCAGTACTTC,CASSHRQGYEQYF
few,-,TRBV28,TRBJ2-7,TGTGCCAGCAGTTTATGGACACCCTCTGGGGAGCAGTACTTC,CASSLWTPSGEQYF
-,TRBD1,TRBV30,TRBJ1-6,TGTGCCTGGAGGAACAGGGGGACAGGGGGCCCGGCCCTCCACTTT,CAWRNRGTGGPALHF
-,-,TRBV28,TRBJ2-3,TGTGCCAGCAGTATCCAGCGGAGACAAAATACAGATACGCAGTATTTT,CASSIQRRQNTDTQYF
-,-,TRBV5-1,TRBJ1-2,TGCGCCAGCAGCACGATGCCTCAGGGTCAGGATGGCTACACCTTC,CASSTMPQGQDGYTF
-,TRBD1,TRBV19,TRBJ1-1,TGTGCCAGTAGTAGCCCGGACAGGGGCACTGAAGCTTTCTTT,CASSSPDRGTEAFF
-,-,TRBV4-2,TRBJ1-1,TGTGCCAGCAGCCTTCAAACCCCTAGGATAGGCCTCGGGAACACTGAAGCTTTCTTT,CASSLQTPRIGLGNTEAFF
-,-,TRBV7-2,TRBJ1-5,TGTGCCAGCAGCTTAATCACTCTGTGGGGCAATCAGCCCCAGCATTTT,CASSLITLWGNQPQHF
-,-,TRBV29-1,TRBJ1-2,TGCAGCGATACCGGGATGCACTATGGCTACACCTTC,CSDTGMHYGYTF
-,-,TRBV18,TRBJ2-7,TGTGCCAGCTCACTTGACGGCGGATACTACGAGCAGTACTTC,CASSLDGGYYEQYF
few,TRBD1,TRBV14,TRBJ2-2,TGTGCCAGCAGCCCCTACAGGGGAAGGGACACCGGGGAGCTGTTTTTT,CASSPYRGRDTGELFF
-,-,TRBV5-1,TRBJ1-6,TGCGCCAGCAGCTTGGCCGGGACCTATAATTCACCCCTCCACTTT,CASSLAGTYNSPLHF
few,-,TRBV29-1,TRBJ1-1,TGCAGCGCCAGACAGACTAACACTGAAGCTTTCTTT,CSARQTNTEAFF
-,TRBD1,TRBV5-3,TRBJ1-5,TGTGCCAGAAGCGAAACGGGACAGGGGGGTGTTCGCAATCAGCCCCAGCATTTT,CARSETGQGGVRNQPQHF
-,-,TRBV7-2,TRBJ2-7,TGTGCCAGCAGCCAACAGCGGTACGAGCAGTACTTC,CASSQQRYEQYF
few,-,TRBV18,TRBJ2-7,TGTGCCAGCTCACCATTAGGACCCTCTCGCGGCGAGCAGTACTTC,CASSPLGPSRGEQYF
-,-,TRBV6-5,TRBJ2-1,TGTGCCAGCAGCTACTCCGGGACAAACTCGTACAATGAGCAGTTCTTC,CASSYSGTNSYNEQFF
few,-,TRBV7-9,TRBJ1-2,TGTGCCAGCAGCTTAGATGACGGAATATATGGCTACACCTTC,CASSLDDGIYGYTF
-,TRBD2,TRBV5-4,TRBJ2-7,TGTGCCAGCAGCCTCGGACTAGCGGGAGCCTACGAGCAGTACTTC,CASSLGLAGAYEQYF
-,-,TRBV11-2,TRBJ2-7,TGTGCCAGCAGCCCTTTCTCCTACGAGCAGTACTTC,CASSPFSYEQYF
-,-,TRBV7-6,TRBJ1-1,TGTGCCAGCAGCTTGAACACTGAAGCTTTCTTT,CASSLNTEAFF
-,-,TRBV5-1,TRBJ2-5,TGCGCCAGCAGCGGCACAGGCAGCCAAGAGACCCAGTACTTC,CASSGTGSQETQYF
-,-,TRBV18,TRBJ1-3,TGTGCCAGCTCACCAATCCAGGGGAAGGGCACAAACACCATATATTTT,CASSPIQGKGTNTIYF
-,TRBD1,TRBV5-1,TRBJ2-7,TGCGCCAGCAGCTCCGGGACAGGCAAGACCTACGAGCAGTACTTC,CASSSGTGKTYEQYF